These 11 T cell receptor beta chains were all obtained from the same sample, sequenced in a study of cytomegalovirus exposure and HLA in healthy donors. The primer mix had 60 Vbeta and 13 Jbeta primers. Sequencing used immunoSEQ multiplex PCR; TCRdb keeps in-frame clones, though not all of them. The repertoire table contains 150,000 or so clones. The sample taken for sequencing was PBMCs. The receptors were sampled from a woman between 50 and 59 years old in good health and CMV-seronegative.

The gene calls are TRBV4-2 and TRBJ2-7, with D hard to call. The germline V gene encodes CDR1 LGHNA and CDR2 YNFKEQ. The CDR3 has 19 residues. The ends were cut back, 0 bases at V and 0 bases at J, with 21 bases in the middle. The CDR3 DNA is TGTGCCAGCAGCCAAGATGTCGGGTCGAGCGCAACGATCTCCTACGAGCAGTACTTC. Its translation: CASSQDVGSSATISYEQYF.

The CDR3 DNA sequence: TGTGCCAGCAGTTACACGTACAGGGCGACCTACGAGCAGTACTTC. This codes for CASSYTYRATYEQYF. The chain has TRBV6-5 and TRBJ2-7, with D possibly TRBD1 on 6 matching bases. The CDR3 is made up of 15 amino acids. V shed 2 bases and J shed 2 bases, with 13 bases lying between them. Germline CDR1 reads MNHEY; CDR2 reads SVGAGI.

For this clone: Because the CDR3 is missing its conserved closing phenylalanine or tryptophan, this is likely a read error. The chain combines TRBV4-2 with TRBJ1-1, with D unclear. The CDR3 is 13 amino acids. The V gene's germline CDR1 is LGHNA and CDR2 YNFKEQ. Trimming cost V 2 bases and J 6 bases, with 10 bases left between them. CDR3 sequence reads: CASSQRSRPEAFL. In DNA form, the CDR3 reads TGTGCCAGCAGCCAACGGAGTAGACCTGAAGCTTTCCTT.

In nucleotides, the CDR3 is TGTGCCAGCAGTTTGGCTAGCGGGCAACGTATCGACGAGCAGTACTTC. Translation gives CASSLASGQRIDEQYF. The V call is TRBV28, the J call TRBJ2-7, with TRBD2 matching 8 bases. Trimming cost V 3 bases and J 5 bases; bases outside gene matches: 12. The V gene's germline CDR1 is MDHEN and CDR2 SYDVKM. The CDR3 contains 16 residues.

This chain connects TRBV6-5 to TRBJ2-3; 8 bases are a match to TRBD2. There are 15 residues in the CDR3. CDR1 MNHEY and CDR2 SVGAGI come from the germline V gene. Unmatched junction bases numbered 5, after V lost 6 bases and J lost 0 bases. Here the CDR3 DNA reads TGTGCCAGCAGCTTAGCGGGGCGCAGCACAGATACGCAGTATTTT. This encodes CASSLAGRSTDTQYF.

The gene calls are TRBV6-4 and TRBJ2-1, with 8 bases matching TRBD1. Germline trimming cut 8 bases from V and 8 bases from J; bases unmatched to any gene: 8. The CDR3 is made up of 13 amino acids. Germline-derived CDR1 and CDR2 are MRHNA and SNTAGT. CDR3 bases: TGTGCCAGCGCTCGACCACAGGGGGATGAGCAGTTCTTC. Residues: CASARPQGDEQFF.

The chain combines TRBV6-1 with TRBJ2-5; tentative D call: TRBD1 (5 bases). The germline V gene encodes CDR1 MNHNS and CDR2 SASEGT. This CDR3 region has 13 residues. With 4 bases removed from V and 1 base from J, the gap between germline ends came to 7 bases. In DNA form, the CDR3 reads TGTGCCAGCAGTGGGACAATCCAAGAGACCCAGTACTTC. Translating gives CASSGTIQETQYF.

The chain couples TRBV7-3 to TRBJ2-3, with 7 bases matching TRBD2. Looked up from germline, CDR1 is SGHTA and CDR2 is FQGTGA. V lost 0 bases and J lost 0; bases outside the gene matches: 6. This CDR3 has 17 residues. The CDR3 protein is CASSLTGGAASTDTQYF. CDR3 sequence (DNA): TGTGCCAGCAGCTTAACGGGAGGGGCCGCTAGCACAGATACGCAGTATTTT. Variable domain in full (rest from reference TRBV7-3 and TRBJ2-3): GAGVSQTPSNKVTEKGKYVELRCDPISGHTALYWYRQSLGQGPEFLIYFQGTGAADDSGLPNDRFFAVRPEGSVSTLKIQRTERGDSAVYLCASSLTGGAASTDTQYFGPGTRLTVL.

The chain recombines TRBV4-1 with TRBJ2-3, with 11 bases lining up with TRBD2. The trim removed 0 bases at V and 2 bases at J, leaving 4 bases unmatched. Germline values: CDR1 MGHRA, CDR2 YSYEKL. The CDR3 is made up of 17 amino acids. CDR3 residues: CASSQETSGTYTDTQYF. CDR3 DNA sequence: TGCGCCAGCAGCCAAGAGACTAGCGGGACCTACACAGATACGCAGTATTTT.

The genes are TRBV11-3 and TRBJ2-3; 11 bases fit TRBD2. CDR1 and CDR2 from the germline V gene are SGHNT and YENEEA. The length of the CDR3 is 15 residues. J gave up 2 bases and V 5 bases, and 3 bases lay outside the gene matches. The chain's CDR3 is CASSPGLAATDTQYF. Here the CDR3 DNA reads TGTGCCAGCAGCCCGGGACTAGCGGCCACAGATACGCAGTATTTT.

The V call is TRBV5-1, the J call TRBJ2-1, with D perhaps TRBD2 (6 bases). This CDR3 has 12 residues. Per the germline V gene, CDR1 is SGHRS and CDR2 is YFSETQ. V lost 2 bases and J lost 9, with 9 bases in between. CDR3 sequence reads: CASSFPGAEQFF. The CDR3 DNA is TGCGCCAGCAGCTTCCCGGGAGCTGAGCAGTTCTTC.